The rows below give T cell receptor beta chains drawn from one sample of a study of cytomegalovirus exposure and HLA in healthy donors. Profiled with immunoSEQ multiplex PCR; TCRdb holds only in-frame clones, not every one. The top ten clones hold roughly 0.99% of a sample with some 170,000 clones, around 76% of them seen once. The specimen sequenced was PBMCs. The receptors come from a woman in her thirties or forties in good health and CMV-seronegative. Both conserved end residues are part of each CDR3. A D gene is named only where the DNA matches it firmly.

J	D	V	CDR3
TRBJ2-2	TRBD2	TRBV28	CASWAGTSIGELFF
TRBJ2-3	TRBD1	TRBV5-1	CASSEGTGTDTQYF
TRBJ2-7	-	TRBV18	CASSPPYGDEQYF
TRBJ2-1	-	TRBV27	CASSLRGPGSDNEQFF
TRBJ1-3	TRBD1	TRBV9	CASSVGTGSGNTIYF
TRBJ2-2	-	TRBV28	CASSLVGGNTGELFF
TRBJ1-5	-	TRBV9	CASSVTEIGQPQHF
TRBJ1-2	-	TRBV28	CASSPSGGSGGYTF
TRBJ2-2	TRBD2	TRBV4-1	CASSQDLAGANTGELFF
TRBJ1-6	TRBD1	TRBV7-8	CASSWTGSNSPLHF
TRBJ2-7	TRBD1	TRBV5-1	CASSLERQGASYEQYF
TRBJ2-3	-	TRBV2	CASSEWGGGTDTQYF
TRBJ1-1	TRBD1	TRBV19	CASSAWTGGTEAFF
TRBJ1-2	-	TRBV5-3	CARSLILFAGPRDYGYTF
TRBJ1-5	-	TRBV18	CASSPSGGGSSNQPQHF
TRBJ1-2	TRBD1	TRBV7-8	CASSTAQGGGYTF
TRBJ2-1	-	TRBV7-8	CASSPSLDNEQFF
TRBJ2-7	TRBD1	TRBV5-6	CASRYGDRDYEQYF
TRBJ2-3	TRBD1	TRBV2	CASSDQGAGTDTQYF
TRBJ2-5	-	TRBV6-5	CASSRDLKETQYF
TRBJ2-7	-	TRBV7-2	CASSLATLPSSYEQYF
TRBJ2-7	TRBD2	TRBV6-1	CASSEYGKGTSGAHEQYF
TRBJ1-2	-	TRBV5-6	CASSPPTRPPANYGYTF
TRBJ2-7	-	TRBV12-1	CASSPHQAGDSDEQYF
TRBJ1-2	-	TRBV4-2	CASSQDETDSGFGYTF
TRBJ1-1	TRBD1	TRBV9	CASSGGQGFTEAFF
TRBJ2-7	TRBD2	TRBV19	CASSIEAGEPTYEQYF
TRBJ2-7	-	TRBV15	CATSRDWWEGGEQYF
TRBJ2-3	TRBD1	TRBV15	CATSSTGKDTQYF
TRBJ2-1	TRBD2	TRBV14	CASSPRTSVDNEQFF
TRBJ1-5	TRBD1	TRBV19	CASSPTGGNQPQHF
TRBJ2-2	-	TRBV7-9	CASSLGGKGTGELFF
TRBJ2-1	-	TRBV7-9	CASSLAQYNEQFF
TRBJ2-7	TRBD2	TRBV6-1	CASSEATSSAYEQYF
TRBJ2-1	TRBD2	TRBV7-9	CASSPGLAAYNEQFF
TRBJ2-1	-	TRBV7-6	CASSLLRSSYNEQFF
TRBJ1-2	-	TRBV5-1	CASSLRGDYGYTF
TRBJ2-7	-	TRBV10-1	CASSDPRGFLSYEQYF
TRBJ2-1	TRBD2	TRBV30	CAWSPRGPLAGGPYNEQFF
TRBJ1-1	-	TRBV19	CASRPGLRNTEAFF
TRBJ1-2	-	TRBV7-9	CSSSPGGKGYTF
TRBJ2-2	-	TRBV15	CATSRESGPGTGELFF
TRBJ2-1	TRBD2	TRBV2	CASRGTSGRNEQFF
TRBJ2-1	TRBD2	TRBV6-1	CAGERRAGARNEQFF
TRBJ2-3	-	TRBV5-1	CASSLDPETGTDTQYF
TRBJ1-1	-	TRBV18	CASSPSGNTEAFF
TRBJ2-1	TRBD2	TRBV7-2	CASSLDGGSSYNEQFF